A single sample is the source of the 17 T cell receptor beta chains below, sequenced in a study of cytomegalovirus exposure and HLA in healthy donors. PCR employed 60 Vbeta and 13 Jbeta primers. The method was immunoSEQ multiplex PCR; TCRdb's version includes in-frame clones alone and lacks a portion of them. The top ten hold around 2.2% of the sample, which has roughly 200,000 clones, about 77% seen once. The sequencing sample was made of PBMCs. Receptors were obtained from a young woman in good health and CMV-seropositive.

The chain carries TRBV12-2 and TRBJ2-1; the D segment call TRBD2 is taken from the table without a DNA check. TRBV12-2 is assigned pseudogene status. The CDR3 consists of 17 residues. CDR3 amino acids: CASRLESGRARLNEQFF. In DNA form, the CDR3 reads TGTGCAAGTCGCTTAGAAAGCGGGAGGGCCCGCTTGAATGAGCAGTTCTTC.

This clone appeared a few times. The V gene is TRBV7-2, the J gene TRBJ2-3; 8 bases are shared with TRBD2. The CDR3 consists of 15 residues. Germline V CDR1 and CDR2: SGHTA, FQGNSA. The ends lost 5 bases at V and 0 bases at J; junction bases unmatched: 4. In DNA form, the CDR3 reads TGTGCCAGCAGCATCCGGGGGGGAAGCACAGATACGCAGTATTTT. Translating it yields CASSIRGGSTDTQYF.

The genes are TRBV2 and TRBJ2-6, with a weak D call TRBD2 (6 bases). V lost 6 bases and J 0 bases, leaving 9 bases between the germline ends. CDR3 size: 15 residues. The germline gives CDR1 SNHLY, CDR2 FYNNEI. This CDR3 is CASRGGSSGANVLTF. The CDR3 DNA reads TGTGCCAGCAGGGGGGGAAGCTCTGGGGCCAACGTCCTGACTTTC. The whole variable domain, filled in from reference TRBV2 and TRBJ2-6, reads EPEVTQTPSHQVTQMGQEVILRCVPISNHLYFYWYRQILGQKVEFLVSFYNNEISEKSEIFDDQFSVERPDGSNFTLKIRSTKLEDSAMYFCASRGGSSGANVLTFGAGSRLTVL.

The chain couples TRBV19 to TRBJ2-7; TRBD1 might be the D (6 bases). This CDR3 region has 14 residues. Trimming shortened V by 8 bases and J by 2 bases, and 16 bases separated the two germline ends. The germline gives CDR1 LNHDA, CDR2 SQIVND (reference sequence). The CDR3 loop is CASADSSFTYEQYF. CDR3 DNA: TGTGCCAGTGCGGACAGCTCTTTTACCTACGAGCAGTACTTC.

The chain has TRBV7-3 and TRBJ2-7; 9 nucleotides match TRBD1. J was trimmed by 4 bases and V by 5 bases; bases with no gene match: 3. This CDR3 comprises 13 residues. Germline values: CDR1 SGHTA, CDR2 FQGTGA. The CDR3 coding sequence is TGTGCCAGCAGCACGGGACAGGGTTACGAGCAGTACTTC. Its protein product is CASSTGQGYEQYF.

The chain combines TRBV5-1 with TRBJ1-2, with D unresolved. Germline CDR1 and CDR2: SGHRS and YFSETQ. The CDR3 runs to 15 residues. Trimming cost V 5 bases and J 7 bases, with 21 bases left between them. CDR3 sequence reads: CASSSSPDFFGGYTF. In DNA, the CDR3 is TGCGCCAGCAGTTCGAGTCCGGACTTTTTTGGTGGCTACACCTTC.

J is TRBJ1-1 and V is TRBV6-5; D perhaps matches TRBD1 (6 bases). V lost 5 bases, J lost 6 bases, and 13 bases lay in between. The CDR3 contains 13 residues. Per germline, CDR1 MNHEY and CDR2 SVGAGI. The DNA for the CDR3 is TGTGCCAGCAGTCGCCCACAGGGTGCTGAAGCTTTCTTT. It yields the protein CASSRPQGAEAFF.

This sequence joins TRBV6-6 and TRBJ2-5, with 9 bases fitting TRBD1. This CDR3 has 14 amino acids. The trim removed 6 bases at V and 5 bases at J, leaving 7 bases unmatched. CDR1 and CDR2 from the germline V gene are MNHNY and SVGAGI (reference sequence). CDR3 DNA: TGTGCCAGCAGCTCCGGGACAGGGCTGGAGACCCAGTACTTC. Translated, it gives CASSSGTGLETQYF.

The V call is TRBV28, the J call TRBJ1-2; D not resolved. V was pared by 6 bases and J by 4 bases, with 6 bases between. This CDR3 is built from 11 residues. From germline, CDR1 is MDHEN and CDR2 SYDVKM. This CDR3 is CASSAAYGYTF. The CDR3 DNA reads as TGTGCCAGCAGCGCGGCCTATGGCTACACCTTC.

The chain joins TRBV6-5 to TRBJ2-2; the match to TRBD1 covers 10 bases. This CDR3 contains 15 residues. Germline V gene lookup returns CDR1 MNHEY and CDR2 SVGAGI. J gave up 4 bases and V 5 bases, and 4 bases lay outside the gene matches. CDR3 nucleotides: TGTGCCAGCAGTCCCGGGACAGGGGTCACCGGGGAGCTGTTTTTT. Its protein is CASSPGTGVTGELFF.

The chain carries TRBV29-1 and TRBJ2-1; tentatively, D is TRBD2 (6 bases). Trimming stripped 4 bases from V and 0 bases from J, with 16 bases between. The CDR3 totals 16 residues. Germline values: CDR1 SQVTM, CDR2 ANQGSEA. Here the CDR3 reads CSVVLAEMASYNEQFF. The CDR3 DNA is TGCAGCGTTGTTTTAGCGGAAATGGCCTCCTACAATGAGCAGTTCTTC.

This chain links TRBV28 with TRBJ2-1; 7 bases line up with TRBD2. Losses at the gene ends were 6 bases for V and 7 bases for J; bases not matched to a gene: 15. Looked up from germline, CDR1 is MDHEN and CDR2 is SYDVKM. There are 16 residues in the CDR3. The CDR3 nucleotides are TGTGCCAGCAGCGGGGGATGGACTAGATGGCAGAATGAGCAGTTCTTC. It specifies CASSGGWTRWQNEQFF.

This clone was detected only a few times. The chain links TRBV28 to TRBJ2-7, with 9 bases matching TRBD2. Germline V gene data show CDR1 as MDHEN and CDR2 as SYDVKM. V gave up 7 bases and J gave up 2 bases; unmatched junction bases: 9. CDR3 length: 15 amino acids. The CDR3 loop is CASIESAGGAYEQYF. CDR3 nucleotides: TGTGCCAGCATAGAGTCAGCGGGGGGTGCCTACGAGCAGTACTTC.

The genes are TRBV7-3 and TRBJ2-1; the match to TRBD2 covers 7 bases. The CDR3 extends over 15 amino acids. CDR1 SGHTA and CDR2 FQGTGA come from the germline V gene. The ends lost 5 bases at V and 9 bases at J; junction bases unmatched: 13. CDR3 sequence reads: CASSASMGGTFEQFF. Written as DNA, the CDR3 is TGTGCCAGCAGCGCTTCTATGGGGGGGACGTTTGAGCAGTTCTTC.

This clone was picked up one time. The rearrangement joins TRBV7-6 to TRBJ2-3; 7 nucleotides match TRBD1. The CDR3 is made up of 14 amino acids. Germline loops: CDR1 SGHVS, CDR2 FNYEAQ. V trimming: 2 bases; J trimming: 1 base; junction bases outside the gene matches: 0. The CDR3 DNA reads TGTGCCAGCAGCTTAACAGGGGGCACAGATACGCAGTATTTT. This gives the protein CASSLTGGTDTQYF.

The table lists this clone with a few counts. The chain joins TRBV7-2 to TRBJ2-3; TRBD2 matches 10 bases. Per the germline V gene, CDR1 is SGHTA and CDR2 is FQGNSA. V gave up 6 bases and J gave up 1 base; unmatched junction bases: 4. The CDR3 spans 15 residues. The CDR3 DNA sequence: TGTGCCAGCAGTTCAGCGGGGGGGGGCACAGATACGCAGTATTTT. It codes for CASSSAGGGTDTQYF. Together with reference TRBV7-2 and TRBJ2-3, the CDR3 gives the full variable domain: GAGVSQSPSNKVTEKGKDVELRCDPISGHTALYWYRQSLGQGLEFLIYFQGNSAPDKSGLPSDRFSAERTGGSVSTLTIQRTQQEDSAVYLCASSSAGGGTDTQYFGPGTRLTVL.

The rearrangement links TRBV27 to TRBJ2-7; D possibly corresponds to TRBD2 (6 bases). V was shortened by 5 bases and J by 3 bases, with 14 bases between the two germline ends. The germline CDR1 and CDR2 sequences are MNHEY and SMNVEV (reference sequence). This CDR3 is built from 14 residues. The CDR3 sequence: CASSPRGLGYEQYF. CDR3 in DNA: TGTGCCAGCAGTCCGCGGGGCCTCGGCTACGAGCAGTACTTC.